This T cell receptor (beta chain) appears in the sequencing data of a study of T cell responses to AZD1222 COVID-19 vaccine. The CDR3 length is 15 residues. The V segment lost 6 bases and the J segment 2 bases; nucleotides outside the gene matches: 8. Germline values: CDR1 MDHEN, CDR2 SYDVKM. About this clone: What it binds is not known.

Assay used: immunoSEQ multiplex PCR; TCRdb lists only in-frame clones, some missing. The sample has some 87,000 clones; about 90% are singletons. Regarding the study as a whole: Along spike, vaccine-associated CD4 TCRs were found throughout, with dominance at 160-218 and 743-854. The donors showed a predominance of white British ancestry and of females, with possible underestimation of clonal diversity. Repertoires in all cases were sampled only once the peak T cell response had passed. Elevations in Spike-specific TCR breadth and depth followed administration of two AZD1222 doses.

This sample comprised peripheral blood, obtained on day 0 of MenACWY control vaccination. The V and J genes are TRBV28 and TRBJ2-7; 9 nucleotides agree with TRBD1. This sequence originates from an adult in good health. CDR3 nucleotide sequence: TGTGCCAGCAGGGACGGGACAGGGAACCCCTACGAGCAGTACTTC. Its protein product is CASRDGTGNPYEQYF. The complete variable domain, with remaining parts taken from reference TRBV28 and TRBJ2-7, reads DVKVTQSSRYLVKRTGEKVFLECVQDMDHENMFWYRQDPGLGLRLIYFSYDVKMKEKGDIPEGYSVSREKKERFSLILESASTNQTSMYLCASRDGTGNPYEQYFGPGTRLTVT.